This T cell receptor beta chain was profiled in a study of T cells in Graves' hyperthyroidism and ophthalmopathy. Exclusion of patients followed from uncontrolled infection, other autoimmune disease, pregnancy or lactation. Worth noting for this clonotype: A clone one base away is much larger, so this may be a read error.

This CDR3 has 12 amino acids. Germline assignment: CDR1 MNHEY and CDR2 SMNVEV (reference sequence). Amplified regions were TCR beta CDR3 sequences from RNA transcripts. Using the HTBI primer set, a first-round RT-PCR was run on the TCR CDR3. TCRdb analysed the multiplex PCR reads with MiXCR anew, one entry per CDR3 protein. The sample consists of 240,000 or so distinct CDR3 sequences, approximately 16% of them appearing once. The TCR was taken from a woman under 30 with Graves' ophthalmopathy. The gene calls are TRBV27 and TRBJ2-3; D remains unclear. The material sequenced was blood. The CDR3 region is CAGSGPTDTQYF. CDR3 nucleotide sequence: TGTGCCGGCAGTGGACCAACAGATACGCAGTATTTT.